Below, 29 T cell receptor beta chains from the same sample are listed, as sequenced in a study of blood T cell repertoires in COVID-19. Measured with immunoSEQ multiplex PCR; TCRdb has only the in-frame clones, and not every one. Of roughly 200,000 clones in the sample, around four fifths were seen once. The sample consisted of peripheral blood. The receptors derive from a woman of 80 years or more with COVID-19, enrolled during active disease.

This rearrangement joins TRBV5-1 to TRBJ1-2; 8 bases align to TRBD1. Trimming at V came to 1 base and at J to 5 bases, leaving 7 bases not matched to a gene. The CDR3 extends over 15 amino acids. From germline, CDR1 is SGHRS and CDR2 YFSETQ. In DNA form, the CDR3 reads TGCGCCAGCAGCTTGTTACAGGGGGGGAAGTATGGCTACACCTTC. It codes for CASSLLQGGKYGYTF.

The chain links TRBV3-1 (or the pseudogene TRBV3-2) to TRBJ2-3, with 11 bases aligning to TRBD2. V was clipped by 2 bases and J by 2 bases; unmatched bases: 9. Germline assignment: CDR1 LGHDT and CDR2 YNNKEL (reference sequence). The CDR3 consists of 18 residues. The CDR3 nucleotides are TGTGCCAGCAGCCAACTGGGGAGTAGCGGGGGGGCCACAGATACGCAGTATTTT. Amino acid sequence: CASSQLGSSGGATDTQYF.

The chain couples TRBV11-2 to TRBJ1-3; D is undetermined. Deletions cut 1 base from V and 0 bases from J, with 13 bases between. The CDR3 is 17 residues long. The V gene's germline CDR1 is SGHAT and CDR2 FQNNGV. The CDR3 DNA follows: TGTGCCAGCAGCTTAGCTGGGCCAGGTCTCTCTGGAAACACCATATATTTT. This encodes CASSLAGPGLSGNTIYF.

In this sample, this clone turned up a few times. The V and J genes are TRBV24-1 and TRBJ1-2; a possible D gene is TRBD1 (5 bases). This CDR3 is 13 amino acids long. The V and J ends lost 1 base and 8 bases respectively, with 10 bases between them. Germline loops: CDR1 KGHDR, CDR2 SFDVKD. The CDR3 DNA reads TGTGCCACCAGTGATTTTAAGGGGCTAGGCTACACCTTC. It translates to CATSDFKGLGYTF.

This chain joins TRBV10-3 and TRBJ1-5; 10 nucleotides agree with TRBD1. The CDR3 sequence is 12 residues long. Germline V gene sequence: CDR1 ENHRY, CDR2 SYGVKD. With 8 bases clipped from V and 9 bases from J, the junction kept 4 bases outside the gene matches. CDR3 in amino acids: CAIGQGGGPQHF. The CDR3 DNA reads TGTGCCATCGGACAGGGGGGTGGGCCCCAGCATTTT.

The chain recombines TRBV28 with TRBJ2-1; possibly TRBD2 for D (5 bases). CDR3 length: 14 residues. V shed 10 bases and J shed 6 bases, with 19 bases lying between them. The V gene's germline CDR1 is MDHEN and CDR2 SYDVKM. The CDR3 coding sequence is TGTGCCATAGAGGGCGTATCCGGGATCAATGAGCAGTTCTTC. This codes for CAIEGVSGINEQFF. The full variable domain, rest sourced from reference TRBV28 and TRBJ2-1, is DVKVTQSSRYLVKRTGEKVFLECVQDMDHENMFWYRQDPGLGLRLIYFSYDVKMKEKGDIPEGYSVSREKKERFSLILESASTNQTSMYLCAIEGVSGINEQFFGPGTRLTVL.

The rearrangement links TRBV2 to TRBJ2-1; 10 positions agree with TRBD2. The germline CDR1 and CDR2 sequences are SNHLY and FYNNEI. The J segment lost 3 bases and the V segment lost 5 bases, leaving 4 bases of the junction unmatched. This CDR3 comprises 15 residues. CDR3 region: CASSRLAGDYNEQFF. The CDR3 DNA is TGTGCCAGCAGTCGTCTAGCGGGGGACTACAATGAGCAGTTCTTC.

The V call is TRBV10-3, the J call TRBJ2-1, with D tentatively TRBD1 (6 bases). CDR3 length: 17 residues. CDR1 is ENHRY and CDR2 is SYGVKD in the germline V gene. Trimming shortened V by 6 bases and J by 0 bases, and 18 bases separated the two germline ends. Here the CDR3 DNA reads TGTGCCATCAGGCCTACAGGGTCGGAAAGCTCCTACAATGAGCAGTTCTTC. Protein: CAIRPTGSESSYNEQFF.

This clone occurred once. This chain connects TRBV4-2 to TRBJ1-3; D gene ambiguous. Germline CDR1 and CDR2: LGHNA and YNFKEQ. The CDR3 has 16 residues. The germline V and J ends were trimmed by 0 bases and 2 bases, with 11 bases remaining between them. In DNA, the CDR3 is TGTGCCAGCAGCCAAGATGAGTCGGGGACTGGAAACACCATATATTTT. It specifies CASSQDESGTGNTIYF.

In the case of this clone: Distinct nucleotide sequences in the sample also encode this CDR3. The chain combines TRBV18 with TRBJ2-7; possible D gene TRBD1, 6 bases. The germline CDR1 and CDR2 sequences are KGHSH and LQKENI. The CDR3 contains 14 residues. Trimming stripped 0 bases from V and 4 bases from J, with 10 bases between. The DNA for the CDR3 is TGTGCCAGCTCACCACCCGGACAGCCATACGAGCAGTACTTC. Residues: CASSPPGQPYEQYF.

The chain has TRBV7-9 and TRBJ2-1, with TRBD1 as a possible D gene (5 bases). The CDR3 loop spans 16 amino acids. The germline V and J ends were trimmed by 5 bases and 0 bases, with 14 bases remaining between them. The germline CDR1 and CDR2 sequences are SEHNR and FQNEAQ (reference sequence). CDR3 loop: CASSEYRLSSYNEQFF. The CDR3 DNA follows: TGTGCCAGCAGCGAATACAGGTTAAGCTCCTACAATGAGCAGTTCTTC.

V usage is TRBV28 and J usage is TRBJ2-3; TRBD2 is a possible D gene (6 bases). V was shortened by 4 bases and J by 8 bases, with 16 bases between the two germline ends. CDR3 length: 14 residues. Germline CDR1 is MDHEN and CDR2 is SYDVKM. In nucleotides, the CDR3 is TGTGCCAGCAGTTGGGCTAGCGAATCAGGTACGCAGTATTTT. It codes for CASSWASESGTQYF.

The J gene is TRBJ2-4, the V gene TRBV3-1 (or the pseudogene TRBV3-2), with 9 bases identical to TRBD2. Germline V CDR1 and CDR2: LGHDT, YNNKEL (reference sequence). The CDR3 totals 14 residues. The trim removed 4 bases at V and 4 bases at J, leaving 2 bases unmatched. The CDR3 protein is CASSLSGGKNIQYF. The DNA of the CDR3 is TGTGCCAGCAGCCTCAGCGGGGGGAAAAACATTCAGTACTTC.

V usage is TRBV6-2 or TRBV6-3 and J usage is TRBJ2-5, with a weak D call TRBD2 (6 bases). CDR3 length: 12 residues. Trimming pared 6 bases from V and 9 bases from J, leaving 14 bases between. CDR1 and CDR2 from the germline V gene are MNHEY and SVGEGT. CDR3 bases: TGTGCCAGCAGCCGAGGAGGGGTGGCCCAGTACTTC. Translating it yields CASSRGGVAQYF.

The gene calls are TRBV28 and TRBJ2-7, with TRBD1 as a possible D gene (6 bases). V was cut by 5 bases and J by 0 bases, with 11 bases left in between. This CDR3 is built from 14 residues. Looked up from germline, CDR1 is MDHEN and CDR2 is SYDVKM. CDR3 region: CASSLGGSSYEQYV. The CDR3 DNA follows: TGTGCCAGCAGTCTAGGGGGAAGCTCCTACGAGCAGTACGTC.

The V call is TRBV6-4, the J call TRBJ2-1; 9 positions agree with TRBD2. The CDR3 length is 14 residues. Germline CDR1 reads MRHNA; CDR2 reads SNTAGT. V trimming: 3 bases; J trimming: 8 bases; junction bases outside the gene matches: 5. DNA of the CDR3: TGTGCCAGCAGTGAAACTAGCGGGTCTTATGAGCAGTTCTTC. Translation gives CASSETSGSYEQFF.

The sample holds one count of this clone. This chain uses TRBV5-4 with TRBJ2-4; possible D gene TRBD2, 6 bases. V gave up 4 bases and J gave up 5 bases, with 16 bases separating them. The CDR3 is 15 amino acids. CDR1 and CDR2 from the germline V gene are SGHNT and YYREEE (reference sequence). This chain's CDR3 is CASSPNWRGENIQYF. As DNA, the CDR3 is TGTGCCAGCAGCCCAAACTGGAGGGGTGAAAACATTCAGTACTTC. The variable domain in full, completed from reference TRBV5-4 and TRBJ2-4, reads ETGVTQSPTHLIKTRGQQVTLRCSSQSGHNTVSWYQQALGQGPQFIFQYYREEENGRGNFPPRFSGLQFPNYSSELNVNALELDDSALYLCASSPNWRGENIQYFGAGTRLSVL.

This sequence joins TRBV29-1 and TRBJ2-7; the D gene is possibly TRBD1 (5 bases). This CDR3 spans 11 amino acids. The V and J ends lost 2 bases and 6 bases respectively, with 8 bases between them. Germline loops: CDR1 SQVTM, CDR2 ANQGSEA. The CDR3 here is CSVETRAEQYF. The CDR3 region has the DNA TGCAGCGTTGAAACCAGGGCCGAGCAGTACTTC.

This clone was seen only once. This rearrangement joins TRBV6-5 to TRBJ2-2; D uncertain. This CDR3 has 14 amino acids. Deletions cut 4 bases from V and 1 base from J, with 7 bases between. Germline CDR1 and CDR2: MNHEY and SVGAGI. The CDR3, as DNA: TGTGCCAGCAGTTTCCGAGGGAACACCGGGGAGCTGTTTTTT. Residues: CASSFRGNTGELFF.

In this sample, this clone turned up once. This rearrangement joins TRBV28 to TRBJ2-2, with unresolved D. Germline V gene sequence: CDR1 MDHEN, CDR2 SYDVKM. Trimming removed 7 bases at V and 0 bases at J, with 9 bases between. The CDR3 is 14 residues long. CDR3 DNA sequence: TGTGCCAGCAACCGTCTAGCGAACACCGGGGAGCTGTTTTTT. Translation gives CASNRLANTGELFF. Full variable domain (outside the CDR3, taken from reference TRBV28 and TRBJ2-2): DVKVTQSSRYLVKRTGEKVFLECVQDMDHENMFWYRQDPGLGLRLIYFSYDVKMKEKGDIPEGYSVSREKKERFSLILESASTNQTSMYLCASNRLANTGELFFGEGSRLTVL.

This clone was seen a handful of times. This CDR3 is CASSLGGGYEQYF. As DNA, the CDR3 is TGTGCCAGCAGTTTAGGTGGGGGGTACGAGCAGTACTTC. V is TRBV28 and J is TRBJ2-7; D perhaps matches TRBD2 (6 bases). The CDR3 contains 13 residues. CDR1 is MDHEN, CDR2 SYDVKM, per germline. V lost 2 bases, J lost 4 bases, and 9 bases lay in between.

V usage is TRBV25-1 and J usage is TRBJ1-1; D is possibly TRBD1 (6 bases). CDR3 size: 13 residues. Trimming cost V 6 bases and J 7 bases, with 15 bases left between them. Germline assignment: CDR1 MGHDK and CDR2 SYGVNS. The CDR3 sequence: CASSSQGYGEAFF. The CDR3 DNA follows: TGTGCCAGCAGCTCTCAGGGGTATGGTGAAGCTTTCTTT. Supplemented by reference TRBV25-1 and TRBJ1-1, the full variable domain reads EADIYQTPRYLVIGTGKKITLECSQTMGHDKMYWYQQDPGMELHLIHYSYGVNSTEKGDLSSESTVSRIRTEHFPLTLESARPSHTSQYLCASSSQGYGEAFFGQGTRLTVV.

A note on this clone: Additional DNA sequences in this sample encode the identical CDR3. The CDR3 reads CASSLVAGGNTEAFF. CDR3 sequence (DNA): TGCGCCAGCAGCTTGGTAGCAGGGGGAAACACTGAAGCTTTCTTT. V and J are TRBV5-1 and TRBJ1-1, with 7 bases aligning to TRBD1. J gave up 2 bases and V 0 bases, and 4 bases lay outside the gene matches. The CDR3 is 15 residues long. Germline CDR1 and CDR2: SGHRS and YFSETQ. Together with reference TRBV5-1 and TRBJ1-1, the CDR3 gives the full variable domain: KAGVTQTPRYLIKTRGQQVTLSCSPISGHRSVSWYQQTPGQGLQFLFEYFSETQRNKGNFPGRFSGRQFSNSRSEMNVSTLELGDSALYLCASSLVAGGNTEAFFGQGTRLTVV.

This chain joins TRBV9 and TRBJ1-6; D ambiguous. The V gene's germline CDR1 is SGDLS and CDR2 YYNGEE. The CDR3 covers 15 residues. Trimming shortened V by 4 bases and J by 10 bases, and 18 bases separated the two germline ends. The CDR3 DNA sequence: TGTGCCAGCAGCACCCAGTTATATGCGGAGTCACCCCTCCACTTT. Translated: CASSTQLYAESPLHF.

The gene calls are TRBV13 and TRBJ2-1; TRBD2 matches at 7 bases. The J segment lost 6 bases and the V segment lost 2 bases, leaving 4 bases of the junction unmatched. This CDR3 spans 14 amino acids. Germline CDR1 is PRHDT and CDR2 is FYEKMQ (reference sequence). In nucleotides, the CDR3 is TGTGCCAGCAGCTTACGACTAGCCTCCAATGAGCAGTTCTTC. It translates to CASSLRLASNEQFF.

The V call is TRBV7-2, the J call TRBJ2-5; the D is unclear. Germline loops: CDR1 SGHTA, CDR2 FQGNSA. This CDR3 comprises 8 residues. The CDR3 reads CARETQYF. The CDR3 DNA reads TGTGCGAGGGAGACCCAGTACTTC.

The chain joins TRBV14 to TRBJ2-4; tentative D call: TRBD1 (8 bases). Germline CDR1 reads SGHDN; CDR2 reads FVKESK. CDR3 length: 15 residues. Trimming took off 2 bases at V and 7 bases at J, with 15 bases between the two ends. CDR3 sequence reads: CASSQKGGTGNIQYF. As DNA, the CDR3 is TGTGCCAGCAGCCAAAAGGGAGGGACAGGCAACATTCAGTACTTC.

J is TRBJ1-6 and V is TRBV7-9, with 7 bases matching TRBD1. Germline loops: CDR1 SEHNR, CDR2 FQNEAQ (reference sequence). The trim removed 5 bases at V and 10 bases at J, leaving 17 bases unmatched. This CDR3 has 17 residues. The DNA for the CDR3 is TGTGCCAGCAGCACGTCGAACAGGGGCGCAAAACACTCACCCCTCCACTTT. Translation: CASSTSNRGAKHSPLHF.

V is TRBV5-6 and J is TRBJ2-1, with D maybe TRBD1 (5 bases). Germline V gene lookup returns CDR1 SGHDT and CDR2 YYEEEE. CDR3 length: 14 amino acids. With 0 bases removed from V and 4 bases from J, the gap between germline ends came to 8 bases. This CDR3 is CASSLDNRYNEQFF. As DNA, the CDR3 is TGTGCCAGCAGCTTGGATAACAGGTACAATGAGCAGTTCTTC.